Listed below are T cell receptor beta chains from one sample, sequenced in a study of blood T cell repertoires in COVID-19. Some clones are missing from TCRdb's copy, which holds only in-frame ones; the method was immunoSEQ multiplex PCR. The profile covers over 450,000 clones, with approximately 89% appearing a single time and around 0.95% taken by the ten largest. The sample taken for sequencing was peripheral blood. The receptors derive from a man aged 18-30 years with COVID-19, enrolled during active disease. Both conserved end residues are part of each CDR3. D genes are given only for firm matches. Clone size is shown for a subset of rows, as once, few, many or a class of expanded clone.

d_gene | j_gene | v_gene | abundance | CDR3aa | CDR3nt
- | TRBJ1-6 | TRBV6-1 | - | CASSEGADNSPLHF | TGTGCCAGCAGTGAGGGGGCTGATAATTCACCCCTCCACTTT
TRBD2 | TRBJ2-5 | TRBV7-9 | - | CASSPLGLAGAVTETQYF | TGTGCCAGCAGCCCCCTGGGCCTAGCGGGAGCTGTTACGGAGACCCAGTACTTC
- | TRBJ2-2 | TRBV10-1 | - | CASSDPGLRIGELFF | TGCGCCAGCAGTGACCCGGGACTTCGGATCGGGGAGCTGTTTTTT
- | TRBJ1-2 | TRBV28 | - | CASSMDSPSRPGYTF | TGTGCCAGCAGTATGGACAGCCCCTCTAGGCCTGGCTACACCTTC
- | TRBJ1-1 | TRBV2 | - | CASSAARGSTEAFF | TGTGCCAGCAGTGCGGCTCGGGGTTCCACTGAAGCTTTCTTT
- | TRBJ2-2 | TRBV18 | - | CASSPRRDSVSRTGELFF | TGTGCCAGCTCACCACGGAGAGATTCTGTGTCAAGAACCGGGGAGCTGTTTTTT
- | TRBJ1-2 | TRBV6-1 | few | CASSMTGANYGYTF | TGTGCCAGCTCCATGACTGGCGCTAACTATGGCTACACCTTC
- | TRBJ2-5 | TRBV6-5 | - | CASSKMRQIQETQYF | TGTGCCAGCAGTAAGATGAGACAAATTCAAGAGACCCAGTACTTC
TRBD1 | TRBJ1-1 | TRBV19 | - | CASSTGDRGNLNTEAFF | TGTGCCAGTAGTACCGGGGACAGGGGGAATCTGAACACTGAAGCTTTCTTT
TRBD1 | TRBJ1-6 | TRBV19 | - | CATGDRFNSPLHF | TGTGCCACGGGGGACAGGTTTAATTCACCCCTCCACTTT
- | TRBJ2-1 | TRBV11-3 | - | CASSPAEGYNEQFF | TGTGCCAGCAGCCCCGCGGAGGGATACAATGAGCAGTTCTTC
- | TRBJ1-2 | TRBV6-5 | once | CASSPNGLDGYGYTF | TGTGCCAGCAGTCCCAACGGGTTAGATGGCTATGGCTACACCTTC
TRBD1 | TRBJ1-2 | TRBV19 | - | CASSYAGQGFGGYTF | TGTGCCAGTAGCTACGCGGGACAGGGGTTTGGTGGCTACACCTTC
- | TRBJ2-1 | TRBV27 | - | CASSLNRDNEQFF | TGTGCCAGCAGTTTAAACAGAGACAATGAGCAGTTCTTC